The next 25 T cell receptor beta chains were all read from a single sample in a study of early stage breast cancer tumors. TCRdb keeps only in-frame clones here, not all; method: immunoSEQ multiplex PCR. The sample holds about 29,000 clones, just under 85% seen once. Sequenced input: blood. The receptors originated from a person aged 45 to 59 with breast cancer.

This clone was seen only a few times. The CDR3: CASSLAGVAHEQFF. The CDR3 DNA reads TGTGCCAGCAGCTTAGCGGGGGTAGCTCATGAGCAGTTCTTC. The chain employs TRBV6-5 and TRBJ2-1; 9 positions match TRBD2. The CDR3 is made up of 14 amino acids. Germline lookup yields CDR1 MNHEY and CDR2 SVGAGI. The J segment lost 8 bases and the V segment lost 6 bases, leaving 8 bases of the junction unmatched.

V and J are TRBV11-1 and TRBJ2-3; D gene ambiguous. Deletions cut 0 bases from V and 6 bases from J, with 16 bases between. This CDR3 comprises 16 residues. Per germline, CDR1 SGHAT and CDR2 FQDESV (reference sequence). The DNA for the CDR3 is TGTGCCAGCAGCTTAGCGGCTGCTCGGTCAGGCGATACGCAGTATTTT. It codes for CASSLAAARSGDTQYF.

The chain couples TRBV6-1 to TRBJ2-2; D ambiguous. The CDR3 has 12 amino acids. Germline CDR1 and CDR2: MNHNS and SASEGT. Trimming removed 3 bases from V and 8 bases from J, with 7 bases in between. For the CDR3, the DNA is TGTGCCAGCAGTGACCCAGGTGGGGAGCTGTTTTTT. It codes for CASSDPGGELFF.

The chain couples TRBV9 to TRBJ2-3, with 8 bases aligning to TRBD1. V trimming: 3 bases; J trimming: 0 bases; junction bases outside the gene matches: 6. CDR1 SGDLS and CDR2 YYNGEE come from the germline V gene. The CDR3 has 16 amino acids. CDR3 sequence (DNA): TGTGCCAGCAGCGAGCGGACAGGGTTTAGCACAGATACGCAGTATTTT. Protein product: CASSERTGFSTDTQYF.

The chain carries TRBV27 and TRBJ2-7; D gene ambiguous. CDR1 MNHEY and CDR2 SMNVEV come from the germline V gene (reference sequence). This CDR3 comprises 13 residues. The ends were cut back, 4 bases at V and 2 bases at J, with 9 bases in the middle. DNA of the CDR3: TGTGCCAGCAGTTCCGCCACAACCTACGAGCAGTACTTC. The encoded protein is CASSSATTYEQYF.

CDR3 DNA: TGTGCCAGCAGTACCAGGGGGAAGAGCTACGAGCAGTACTTC. This sequence encodes CASSTRGKSYEQYF. The chain uses TRBV6-1 and TRBJ2-7, with 7 positions matching TRBD1. The CDR3 runs 14 residues. Germline lookup yields CDR1 MNHNS and CDR2 SASEGT. Trimming at V came to 5 bases and at J to 3 bases, leaving 7 bases not matched to a gene.

This clone came up a few times. This chain connects TRBV10-1 to TRBJ1-5, with 8 bases identical to TRBD1. The ends lost 10 bases at V and 3 bases at J; junction bases unmatched: 8. CDR1 WNHNN and CDR2 SYGVQD come from the germline V gene (reference sequence). The length of the CDR3 is 14 residues. CDR3 residues: CATFPRGLNQPQHF. CDR3 nucleotides: TGCGCCACCTTCCCCAGGGGGCTCAATCAGCCCCAGCATTTT.

This chain links TRBV6-6 with TRBJ2-3, with D unresolved. The CDR3 spans 15 residues. V gave up 5 bases and J gave up 1 base, with 13 bases separating them. From germline, CDR1 is MNHNY and CDR2 SVGAGI (reference sequence). CDR3 amino acids: CASSKRATGTDTQYF. The CDR3 DNA sequence: TGTGCCAGCAGTAAACGGGCCACCGGCACAGATACGCAGTATTTT.

The chain has TRBV11-1 and TRBJ2-5; D remains unclear. The CDR3 length is 14 residues. Trimming removed 6 bases from V and 5 bases from J, with 16 bases in between. Germline V lookup: CDR1 SGHAT, CDR2 FQDESV (reference sequence). The CDR3 sequence is CASSSFSVWETQYF. The CDR3 DNA reads TGTGCCAGCAGTTCCTTTTCGGTGTGGGAGACCCAGTACTTC. Looking up the rest from reference TRBV11-1 and TRBJ2-5 gives the full variable domain: EAEVAQSPRYKITEKSQAVAFWCDPISGHATLYWYRQILGQGPELLVQFQDESVVDDSQLPKDRFSAERLKGVDSTLKIQPAELGDSAMYLCASSSFSVWETQYFGPGTRLLVL.

The chain recombines TRBV27 with TRBJ1-4, with 8 bases that match TRBD1. Germline V CDR1 and CDR2: MNHEY, SMNVEV (reference sequence). V shed 7 bases, J shed 3 bases, and the junction held 4 bases outside the gene matches. The CDR3 has 14 amino acids. The CDR3 DNA reads TGTGCCAGCACTCGGGACAGGCCTAATGAAAAACTGTTTTTT. It encodes CASTRDRPNEKLFF.

This sequence joins TRBV27 and TRBJ2-7; possibly TRBD1 or TRBD2 for D (5 bases each). V was shortened by 9 bases and J by 0 bases, with 21 bases between the two germline ends. The CDR3 covers 16 residues. Germline V gene data show CDR1 as MNHEY and CDR2 as SMNVEV (reference sequence). This CDR3 reads CASRQFAGTDSYEQYF. CDR3 sequence (DNA): TGTGCCAGTAGACAATTTGCCGGGACGGACTCCTACGAGCAGTACTTC.

The rearrangement links TRBV28 to TRBJ2-1; perhaps TRBD2 as D (5 bases). Trimming shortened V by 6 bases and J by 0 bases, and 12 bases separated the two germline ends. This CDR3 is built from 15 residues. The germline V gene has CDR1 MDHEN and CDR2 SYDVKM. The CDR3: CASRPYTSSYNEQFF. The CDR3 bases are TGTGCCAGCAGACCCTATACTAGCTCCTACAATGAGCAGTTCTTC. Based on the CDR3 plus reference TRBV28 and TRBJ2-1, the full variable domain is DVKVTQSSRYLVKRTGEKVFLECVQDMDHENMFWYRQDPGLGLRLIYFSYDVKMKEKGDIPEGYSVSREKKERFSLILESASTNQTSMYLCASRPYTSSYNEQFFGPGTRLTVL.

The chain is built from TRBV4-2 and TRBJ1-1; 10 bases line up with TRBD1. The CDR3 is made up of 18 amino acids. Germline loops: CDR1 LGHNA, CDR2 YNFKEQ. The ends lost 4 bases at V and 0 bases at J; junction bases unmatched: 11. CDR3 coding DNA: TGTGCCAGCAGCCCCGAGGACAGGGGGGGGCTCATGAACACTGAAGCTTTCTTT. The encoded protein is CASSPEDRGGLMNTEAFF.

The CDR3 reads CASSSLRTGSWEQYF. The CDR3 DNA follows: TGTGCCAGCAGCTCACTTCGGACAGGATCCTGGGAGCAGTACTTC. The chain uses TRBV2 and TRBJ2-7; TRBD1 agrees at 7 bases. With 6 bases clipped from V and 7 bases from J, the junction kept 15 bases outside the gene matches. CDR1 and CDR2 from the germline V gene are SNHLY and FYNNEI. The CDR3 loop spans 15 amino acids. Combining the CDR3 with reference TRBV2 and TRBJ2-7 gives the whole variable domain EPEVTQTPSHQVTQMGQEVILRCVPISNHLYFYWYRQILGQKVEFLVSFYNNEISEKSEIFDDQFSVERPDGSNFTLKIRSTKLEDSAMYFCASSSLRTGSWEQYFGPGTRLTVT.

This chain uses TRBV5-4 with TRBJ2-6, with D perhaps TRBD2 (6 bases). Trimming took 4 bases from V and 0 from J, leaving 17 bases between them. CDR1 is SGHNT and CDR2 is YYREEE in the germline V gene (reference sequence). CDR3 length equals 18 residues. In nucleotides, the CDR3 is TGTGCCAGCAGCGGGGGGAACAGGCAAGGCTCTGGGGCCAACGTCCTGACTTTC. Translating it yields CASSGGNRQGSGANVLTF. Looking up the rest from reference TRBV5-4 and TRBJ2-6 gives the full variable domain: ETGVTQSPTHLIKTRGQQVTLRCSSQSGHNTVSWYQQALGQGPQFIFQYYREEENGRGNFPPRFSGLQFPNYSSELNVNALELDDSALYLCASSGGNRQGSGANVLTFGAGSRLTVL.

The CDR3 is CASLDRNSPLHF. CDR3 nucleotide sequence: TGTGCCAGCCTGGACAGGAATTCACCCCTCCACTTT. V and J are TRBV28 and TRBJ1-6, with 7 bases identical to TRBD1. CDR3 length equals 12 residues. From germline, CDR1 is MDHEN and CDR2 SYDVKM. V lost 8 bases, J lost 7 bases, and 2 bases stayed unmatched.

This chain links TRBV4-2 with TRBJ1-3; TRBD1 matches 7 bases. The CDR3 spans 15 residues. V gave up 3 bases and J gave up 0 bases; unmatched junction bases: 2. Per the germline V gene, CDR1 is LGHNA and CDR2 is YNFKEQ. The CDR3 reads CASSQTGISGNTIYF. CDR3 nucleotide sequence: TGTGCCAGCAGCCAGACAGGGATCTCTGGAAACACCATATATTTT.

The chain combines TRBV5-6 with TRBJ2-1; a possible D gene is TRBD1 (6 bases). CDR3 size: 14 residues. Between the trimmed V and J ends, which lost 2 bases and 3 bases, there was a span of 9 bases. Germline V lookup: CDR1 SGHDT, CDR2 YYEEEE. In nucleotides, the CDR3 is TGTGCCAGCAGCTTCCAGGGGATCTACAATGAGCAGTTCTTC. This encodes CASSFQGIYNEQFF.

The chain has TRBV11-3 and TRBJ2-1; the match to TRBD2 covers 9 bases. CDR3 length equals 15 residues. The V gene end was trimmed by 5 bases and the J gene end by 5 bases; junction bases not matched to a gene: 7. Germline values: CDR1 SGHNT, CDR2 YENEEA. The CDR3 loop reads CASSPGLASNNEQFF. CDR3 DNA: TGTGCCAGCAGCCCGGGACTAGCTAGTAACAATGAGCAGTTCTTC.

The V call is TRBV14, the J call TRBJ2-6; D gene uncertain. Trimming shortened V by 4 bases and J by 4 bases, and 5 bases separated the two germline ends. The CDR3 sequence is 13 residues long. Germline CDR1 reads SGHDN; CDR2 reads FVKESK. CDR3 residues: CASSPPGANVLTF. CDR3 nucleotide sequence: TGTGCCAGCAGCCCACCGGGGGCCAACGTCCTGACTTTC.

The rearrangement links TRBV29-1 to TRBJ2-3; D is unresolved. The germline V and J ends were trimmed by 5 bases and 1 base, with 10 bases remaining between them. Germline V lookup: CDR1 SQVTM, CDR2 ANQGSEA. The CDR3 covers 13 residues. CDR3 region: CSVSNSRTDTQYF. CDR3 DNA sequence: TGCAGCGTTTCGAACAGCCGCACAGATACGCAGTATTTT.

The CDR3, as DNA: TGTGCCAGTAGTATCCCCCGGACAGGGTCGACGGATCAGCCCCAGCATTTT. Protein sequence: CASSIPRTGSTDQPQHF. The chain has TRBV19 and TRBJ1-5; 8 bases fit TRBD1. Germline trimming cut 3 bases from V and 5 bases from J; bases unmatched to any gene: 12. The germline V gene has CDR1 LNHDA and CDR2 SQIVND (reference sequence). The CDR3 consists of 17 residues.

J is TRBJ2-7 and V is TRBV14; D may be TRBD1 (6 bases). The CDR3 contains 14 residues. V shed 0 bases and J shed 3 bases, with 9 bases lying between them. Germline assignment: CDR1 SGHDN and CDR2 FVKESK. CDR3 bases: TGTGCCAGCAGCCAAGACTGGGACAACTACGAGCAGTACTTC. It codes for CASSQDWDNYEQYF.

CDR3 sequence: CASSLAGQKSYEQYF. CDR3 DNA sequence: TGTGCCAGCAGCTTAGCGGGGCAGAAGTCATACGAGCAGTACTTC. The genes are TRBV7-8 and TRBJ2-7, with D perhaps matching TRBD1 (5 bases). Looked up from germline, CDR1 is SGHVS and CDR2 is FQNEAQ. V was clipped by 0 bases and J by 4 bases, with 13 bases between them. The CDR3 is made up of 15 amino acids.

V and J are TRBV6-5 and TRBJ2-7, with TRBD2 matching over 8 bases. The CDR3 extends over 15 amino acids. Germline values: CDR1 MNHEY, CDR2 SVGAGI. V gave up 0 bases and J gave up 6 bases; unmatched junction bases: 7. The chain's CDR3 is CASSYSNRGGSEQYF. CDR3 sequence (DNA): TGTGCCAGCAGTTACTCGAATCGGGGGGGCAGCGAGCAGTACTTC.